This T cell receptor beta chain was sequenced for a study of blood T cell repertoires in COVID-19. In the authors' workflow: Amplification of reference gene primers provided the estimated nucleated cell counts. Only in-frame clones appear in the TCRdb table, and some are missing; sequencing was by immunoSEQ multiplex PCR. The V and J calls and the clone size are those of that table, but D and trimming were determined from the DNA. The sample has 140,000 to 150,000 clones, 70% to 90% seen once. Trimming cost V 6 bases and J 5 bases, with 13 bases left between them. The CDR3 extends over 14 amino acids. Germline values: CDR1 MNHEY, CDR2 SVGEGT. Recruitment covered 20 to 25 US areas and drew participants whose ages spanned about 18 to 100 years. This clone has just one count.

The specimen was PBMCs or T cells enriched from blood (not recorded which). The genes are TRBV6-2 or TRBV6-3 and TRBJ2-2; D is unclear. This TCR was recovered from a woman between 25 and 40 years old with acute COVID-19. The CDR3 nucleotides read TGTGCCAGCAGCTTACCGACCGGGACCGGGGAGCTGTTTTTT. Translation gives CASSLPTGTGELFF.